This TCR beta chain comes out of a study of tumor and adjacent non-tumor tissue in lung cancer. Across the whole study: Histology: 12 adenocarcinoma, a couple of squamous cell carcinoma, 1 small cell lung cancer. Study observations and caveats: Tumor repertoires had a smaller top 100 clone share than normal lung. TCR diversity was significantly greater in tumor than normal lung tissue.

A modified ARM-PCR protocol with three rounds of nested PCR amplified TCRbeta. TCRdb reprocessed the multiplex PCR reads via MiXCR and lists one record per CDR3 protein. This table holds 100,000 or so distinct CDR3 sequences, around three quarters found once. In the case of this clonotype: The antigen remains undetermined. One end of the junction does not line up with germline, which may come from a read error.

Germline CDR1 SGHAT, CDR2 FQNNGV. This CDR3 comprises 11 residues. No cell sorting was done before RNA was extracted from the tissue. The normal lung tissue was taken more than 3 cm from the tumor edge. V and J are TRBV11-2 and TRBJ1-1; the D is unclear. The clonotype originates from a man aged 60-69 years with small cell lung cancer. Specimen: distant non-tumor lung tissue. CDR3 amino acids: CASSLNIEAFF. Here the CDR3 DNA reads TGTGCCAGTAGCTTGAACATTGAAGCTTTCTTT. Drawing the rest from reference TRBV11-2 and TRBJ1-1, the complete variable domain is EAGVAQSPRYKIIEKRQSVAFWCNPISGHATLYWYQQILGQGPKLLIQFQNNGVVDDSQLPKDRFSAERLKGVDSTLKIQPAKLEDSAVYLCASSLNIEAFFGQGTRLTVV.